Given below is one T cell receptor beta chain in context. Clones were sequenced by immunoSEQ multiplex PCR, and TCRdb holds only the in-frame ones, with some missing. The table lists about 130,000 clones, around 92% of them singletons, with about 1.9% in the top ten. These data are taken from a study of control samples from healthy donors and cancer patients. V lost 2 bases and J lost 7, with 23 bases in between. There are 17 residues in the CDR3. Germline V lookup: CDR1 MDHEN, CDR2 SYDVKM. Specimen: blood. This TCR derives from a woman in her fifties or sixties in good health. The rearrangement uses TRBV28 and TRBJ1-2, with D perhaps matching TRBD1 (6 bases). CDR3 region: CASSLKPRTVEEGGYTF. The CDR3 DNA follows: TGTGCCAGCAGTTTAAAACCCCGGACAGTAGAAGAGGGTGGCTACACCTTC.